The 21 T cell receptor beta chains listed next were all sequenced from one sample in a study of blood T cell repertoires in COVID-19. The protocol was immunoSEQ multiplex PCR, while the TCRdb copy is restricted to in-frame clones and leaves out a portion. The sample carries approximately 200,000 clones, roughly 84% recorded once. The sample taken for sequencing was peripheral blood. These receptors all come from a person aged 70 to 79 with COVID-19, enrolled during active disease.

As concerns this clone: Other DNA variants within this sample encode the same CDR3. This rearrangement joins TRBV28 to TRBJ2-7; 8 nucleotides line up with TRBD2. This CDR3 has 14 amino acids. The germline CDR1 and CDR2 sequences are MDHEN and SYDVKM. V trimming: 2 bases; J trimming: 3 bases; junction bases outside the gene matches: 3. The CDR3 sequence: CASSLAGGLYEQYF. The CDR3 DNA reads as TGTGCCAGCAGTTTAGCGGGAGGCCTCTACGAGCAGTACTTC.

This sequence joins TRBV5-4 and TRBJ2-1; 12 nucleotides agree with TRBD2. The V and J ends lost 3 bases and 4 bases, in that order; junction bases with no gene match: 5. CDR3 size: 16 residues. Germline CDR1 SGHNT, CDR2 YYREEE (reference sequence). The CDR3 DNA reads as TGTGCCAGCAGCTCCCAAACTAGCGGGAGGTACAATGAGCAGTTCTTC. Translating it yields CASSSQTSGRYNEQFF.

The chain is built from TRBV6-6 and TRBJ1-5; D gene uncertain. The V end lost 4 bases, the J end lost 0 bases, and 7 bases lay between the germline ends. Germline CDR1 is MNHNY and CDR2 is SVGAGI (reference sequence). This CDR3 has 14 amino acids. The CDR3 nucleotides read TGTGCCAGCAGTTCCACTAATAGCAATCAGCCCCAGCATTTT. Translation: CASSSTNSNQPQHF.

V usage is TRBV23-1 and J usage is TRBJ1-5; 7 bases match TRBD1. TRBV23-1 is treated as an ORF (open reading frame) with a function not yet certain. There are 16 residues in the CDR3. The trim removed 0 bases at V and 7 bases at J, leaving 9 bases unmatched. CDR3 sequence (DNA): TGCGCCAGCAGTCAATCGTTGGGGGACAGCGACCAGCCCCAGCATTTT. Protein product: CASSQSLGDSDQPQHF.

The chain combines TRBV18 with TRBJ2-2, with D possibly TRBD1 on 6 matching bases. The V end was cut by 3 bases, the J end by 3 bases, with 11 bases between. CDR3 size: 15 residues. The V gene's germline CDR1 is KGHSH and CDR2 LQKENI. The CDR3 DNA reads as TGTGCCAGCTCACCGAACCAGGGGCACACCGGGGAGCTGTTTTTT. Translation gives CASSPNQGHTGELFF.

The chain employs TRBV6-5 and TRBJ2-3, with D possibly being TRBD1 (5 bases). The CDR3 consists of 15 residues. Deletions cut 2 bases from V and 6 bases from J, with 15 bases between. CDR1 and CDR2 from the germline V gene are MNHEY and SVGAGI. DNA of the CDR3: TGTGCCAGCAGTTACGCACAGGCGGCCATGGATACGCAGTATTTT. Its translation is CASSYAQAAMDTQYF.

The V and J genes are TRBV6-5 and TRBJ2-3; D unclear. This CDR3 region has 13 residues. Germline V gene data show CDR1 as MNHEY and CDR2 as SVGAGI. Trimming took 6 bases from V and 2 from J, leaving 9 bases between them. CDR3 sequence: CASRSDFTDTQYF. CDR3 sequence (DNA): TGTGCCAGCAGGTCCGACTTCACAGATACGCAGTATTTT.

The chain has TRBV20-1 and TRBJ1-2; 7 nucleotides agree with TRBD1. The germline V gene has CDR1 DFQATT and CDR2 SNEGSKA (reference sequence). After removal of 3 bases from V and 3 bases from J, the junction contained 7 bases not matched to a gene. This CDR3 is 14 amino acids long. The CDR3 is CSASHRGRDYGYTF. The CDR3 bases are TGCAGTGCTAGTCACAGGGGCCGGGACTATGGCTACACCTTC.

J is TRBJ2-7 and V is TRBV9; D perhaps matches TRBD1 (5 bases). The ends were cut back, 3 bases at V and 6 bases at J, with 16 bases in the middle. The germline CDR1 and CDR2 sequences are SGDLS and YYNGEE. The CDR3 is 14 amino acids. DNA of the CDR3: TGTGCCAGCAGCGCAGGGCCACTGACGGGCGAGCAGTACTTC. Protein sequence: CASSAGPLTGEQYF.

The genes are TRBV29-1 and TRBJ1-2; possible D gene TRBD1, 5 bases. This CDR3 contains 13 residues. Trimming left V 4 bases short and J 3 bases short, with 12 bases between. Germline CDR1 is SQVTM and CDR2 is ANQGSEA. DNA of the CDR3: TGCAGCGTTGCGCAGTTAGGGGACTATGGCTACACCTTC. Protein: CSVAQLGDYGYTF.

This clone appeared a few times. The rearrangement links TRBV15 to TRBJ1-6, with a possible D match to TRBD1 (5 bases). V was pared by 9 bases and J by 10 bases, with 22 bases between. The CDR3 extends over 15 amino acids. Germline CDR1 is LNHNV and CDR2 is YYDKDF (reference sequence). CDR3 nucleotides: TGTGCCACGAGATATGGAGGGGTCGGTGCGTCACCCCTCCACTTT. Its protein is CATRYGGVGASPLHF.

The DNA of the CDR3 is TGTGCCAGCAGCCCCGCGATCGGACTAGCGGGGGCCTACGAGCAGTACTTC. Translating gives CASSPAIGLAGAYEQYF. This chain uses TRBV3-1 (or the pseudogene TRBV3-2) with TRBJ2-7; TRBD2 aligns across 13 bases. Trimming at V came to 4 bases and at J to 2 bases, leaving 8 bases not matched to a gene. The CDR3 consists of 17 residues. The V gene's germline CDR1 is LGHDT and CDR2 YNNKEL (reference sequence).

This rearrangement joins TRBV19 to TRBJ1-4; 7 bases agree with TRBD1. V trimming: 4 bases; J trimming: 8 bases; junction bases outside the gene matches: 13. The CDR3 extends over 16 amino acids. The V gene's germline CDR1 is LNHDA and CDR2 SQIVND (reference sequence). CDR3 DNA: TGTGCCAGTAGTAAAGGAAGGACAGGCGGACACGAAAAACTGTTTTTT. This sequence encodes CASSKGRTGGHEKLFF.

This chain connects TRBV28 to TRBJ1-2; 8 bases are a match to TRBD1. After removal of 3 bases from V and 7 bases from J, the junction contained 7 bases not matched to a gene. The CDR3 sequence is 14 residues long. Germline CDR1 reads MDHEN; CDR2 reads SYDVKM. The CDR3 spells CASSFSGRGLGYTF. The CDR3 DNA is TGTGCCAGCAGTTTTTCGGGCAGGGGGCTTGGCTACACCTTC.

The sample holds one count of this clone. The CDR3 is CASWSPGGSGANVLTF. The CDR3 DNA reads as TGCGCCAGCTGGTCTCCAGGGGGCTCTGGGGCCAACGTCCTGACTTTC. V and J are TRBV5-1 and TRBJ2-6; 7 nucleotides line up with TRBD1. The V gene's germline CDR1 is SGHRS and CDR2 YFSETQ. This CDR3 is built from 16 residues. The ends lost 7 bases at V and 0 bases at J; junction bases unmatched: 7.

J is TRBJ1-2 and V is TRBV4-2, with D tentatively TRBD1 (5 bases). CDR1 LGHNA and CDR2 YNFKEQ come from the germline V gene. The CDR3 is 16 residues long. The germline V and J ends were trimmed by 0 bases and 8 bases, with 19 bases remaining between them. CDR3 region: CASSQDIAEGRMGYTF. The CDR3 coding sequence is TGTGCCAGCAGCCAAGATATCGCGGAGGGACGGATGGGCTACACCTTC.

This chain joins TRBV7-2 and TRBJ1-2, with 11 bases matching TRBD1. The germline V gene has CDR1 SGHTA and CDR2 FQGNSA. The V segment lost 5 bases and the J segment 6 bases; nucleotides outside the gene matches: 5. This CDR3 is built from 14 residues. CDR3 coding DNA: TGTGCCAGCAGCCTGGACAGGGGGCTCAATGGCTACACCTTC. Encoded protein: CASSLDRGLNGYTF.

The rearrangement links TRBV6-2 or TRBV6-3 to TRBJ2-7; D perhaps matches TRBD2 (6 bases). V lost 3 bases and J 5 bases, leaving 20 bases between the germline ends. Per germline, CDR1 MNHEY and CDR2 SVGEGT. This CDR3 contains 16 residues. CDR3 nucleotide sequence: TGTGCCAGCAGTTATCCGAGTGCGGGGCTACGGGACGAGCAGTACTTC. Encoded protein: CASSYPSAGLRDEQYF.

The chain employs TRBV5-1 and TRBJ1-1; D is perhaps TRBD1 (5 bases). The germline gives CDR1 SGHRS, CDR2 YFSETQ. V dropped 4 bases and J dropped 7 bases, with 17 bases sitting between them. CDR3 length: 14 residues. CDR3 nucleotide sequence: TGCGCCAGCAGCCCTAATGCAGGGTCAAATGAAGCTTTCTTT. It specifies CASSPNAGSNEAFF.

This CDR3 is CSASPVTSGGSLSYNEQFF. The CDR3 DNA follows: TGCAGTGCTAGTCCTGTGACTAGCGGGGGGTCCCTCTCCTACAATGAGCAGTTCTTC. This chain joins TRBV20-1 and TRBJ2-1; TRBD2 agrees at 13 bases. This CDR3 spans 19 amino acids. V dropped 3 bases and J dropped 0; count of bases not matched to a gene: 11. In germline, CDR1 is DFQATT, CDR2 SNEGSKA (reference sequence).

The table lists this clone with a few counts. The chain is built from TRBV11-2 and TRBJ2-7; TRBD2 matches 14 bases. V lost 3 bases and J lost 12; bases outside the gene matches: 10. The CDR3 spans 15 residues. CDR1 and CDR2 from the germline V gene are SGHAT and FQNNGV. CDR3 sequence: CASSFSPGTSGSAYF. The CDR3 DNA sequence: TGTGCCAGCAGCTTTAGCCCCGGGACTAGCGGGAGTGCGTACTTC.